These 19 T cell receptor beta chains originate from one sample sequenced in a study of CXCR3-negative and CXCR3-positive naive CD8 T cells. 5' RACE that incorporated UMI labels was used to prepare the TRB cDNA libraries. After re-calling the 5' RACE reads, TCRdb lists one entry per CDR3 protein, DNA absent. The sample table sets out 50,000 to 65,000 distinct CDR3 sequences. The source material was naive CXCR3- CD8+ T cells from blood. The subset denotes: CD45RO-CCR7+CD27+CD95- naive CD8+ T cells lacking CXCR3 (TNR3-). The receptors were gathered from a human donor in good health. Some clones in this sample may be carry-over from other donors' samples.

The CDR3 region is CASSSSKTGWNTEAFF. The chain has TRBV12-3 or TRBV12-4 and TRBJ1-1; the D call from TCRdb, TRBD1, cannot be confirmed without DNA. The CDR3 consists of 16 residues.

The chain has TRBV28 and TRBJ2-1; the TCRdb D gene call, TRBD2, has no DNA to confirm it. The germline gives CDR1 MDHEN, CDR2 SYDVKM. There are 14 residues in the CDR3. CDR3: CASSLIRTNNEQFF. Full variable domain (outside the CDR3, taken from reference TRBV28 and TRBJ2-1): DVKVTQSSRYLVKRTGEKVFLECVQDMDHENMFWYRQDPGLGLRLIYFSYDVKMKEKGDIPEGYSVSREKKERFSLILESASTNQTSMYLCASSLIRTNNEQFFGPGTRLTVL.

The chain is built from TRBV5-5 and TRBJ1-4. The CDR3 has 17 amino acids. The germline CDR1 and CDR2 sequences are SGHKS and YYEKEE (reference sequence). The CDR3 reads CASSLQAGPATNEKLFF.

J is TRBJ2-1 and V is TRBV7-3; checking the TCRdb D call of TRBD2 is not possible without DNA. The V gene's germline CDR1 is SGHTA and CDR2 FQGTGA. The CDR3 extends over 18 amino acids. The CDR3 protein is CASSLTVLRGGFRNEQFF.

The chain joins TRBV4-2 to TRBJ2-7; there is no DNA to check the TCRdb D call of TRBD2. The germline V gene encodes CDR1 LGHNA and CDR2 YNFKEQ. This CDR3 contains 19 residues. The CDR3 protein is CASSQDTGTSGVGIYEQYF.

The V call is TRBV25-1, the J call TRBJ2-5; TCRdb's assignment of TRBD2 cannot be checked, as there is no DNA. Germline V CDR1 and CDR2: MGHDK, SYGVNS. This CDR3 spans 15 amino acids. The CDR3 here is CASSESRQVQETQYF. The full variable domain, rest sourced from reference TRBV25-1 and TRBJ2-5, is EADIYQTPRYLVIGTGKKITLECSQTMGHDKMYWYQQDPGMELHLIHYSYGVNSTEKGDLSSESTVSRIRTEHFPLTLESARPSHTSQYLCASSESRQVQETQYFGPGTRLLVL.

The J gene is TRBJ2-3, the V gene TRBV25-1. Germline assignment: CDR1 MGHDK and CDR2 SYGVNS. CDR3 length equals 15 residues. The CDR3 loop reads CASSEHPEDTDTQYF.

This chain links TRBV28 with TRBJ2-5. This CDR3 has 11 amino acids. Per the germline V gene, CDR1 is MDHEN and CDR2 is SYDVKM. CDR3 amino acids: CASNLYNEQYF. Full variable domain (rest looked up from reference TRBV28 and TRBJ2-5): DVKVTQSSRYLVKRTGEKVFLECVQDMDHENMFWYRQDPGLGLRLIYFSYDVKMKEKGDIPEGYSVSREKKERFSLILESASTNQTSMYLCASNLYNEQYFGPGTRLLVL.

The rearrangement joins TRBV5-1 to TRBJ2-1. Germline V gives CDR1 SGHRS, CDR2 YFSETQ. This CDR3 region has 14 residues. CDR3 sequence reads: CASSSEGPYNEQFF. The full variable domain, in which reference TRBV5-1 and TRBJ2-1 provide the parts outside the CDR3, is KAGVTQTPRYLIKTRGQQVTLSCSPISGHRSVSWYQQTPGQGLQFLFEYFSETQRNKGNFPGRFSGRQFSNSRSEMNVSTLELGDSALYLCASSSEGPYNEQFFGPGTRLTVL.

The V and J genes are TRBV2 and TRBJ1-6; TCRdb indicates TRBD1, and absent DNA this call remains unverified. Germline V gene sequence: CDR1 SNHLY, CDR2 FYNNEI. The CDR3 loop spans 13 amino acids. The CDR3 reads CARAVGADSPLHF.

V gene TRBV5-5 combines with J gene TRBJ2-1; TCRdb selects TRBD1, and the lack of DNA leaves this call unchecked. Looked up from germline, CDR1 is SGHKS and CDR2 is YYEKEE (reference sequence). The CDR3 extends over 16 amino acids. The CDR3 is CASSLEGTGGLDEQFF.

The CDR3 sequence: CASSQAGQGNTEAFF. V is TRBV4-1 and J is TRBJ1-1; TCRdb's D gene call, TRBD1, goes unchecked for lack of DNA. The germline CDR1 and CDR2 sequences are MGHRA and YSYEKL. This CDR3 is built from 15 residues.

The chain joins TRBV15 to TRBJ2-7. Per the germline V gene, CDR1 is LNHNV and CDR2 is YYDKDF (reference sequence). The length of the CDR3 is 13 residues. CDR3 protein: CATSRINSAEQYF.

This clonotype is called medium-sized (0.01 to 0.1%) based on its frequency. This chain uses TRBV29-1 with TRBJ2-1; checking the TCRdb D call of TRBD1 is not possible without DNA. Germline values: CDR1 SQVTM, CDR2 ANQGSEA. The CDR3 sequence is 13 residues long. The CDR3 loop reads CSVEVSGGNEQFF.

This rearrangement joins TRBV30 to TRBJ2-1. Looked up from germline, CDR1 is GTSNPN and CDR2 is SVGIG (reference sequence). The CDR3 loop spans 13 amino acids. This chain's CDR3 is CAQTDSSYNEQFF. Using reference TRBV30 and TRBJ2-1 for the parts outside the CDR3, the full variable domain is SQTIHQWPATLVQPVGSPLSLECTVEGTSNPNLYWYRQAAGRGLQLLFYSVGIGQISSEVPQNLSASRPQDRQFILSSKKLLLSDSGFYLCAQTDSSYNEQFFGPGTRLTVL.

The chain joins TRBV7-9 to TRBJ1-1; TCRdb selects TRBD1, and the lack of DNA leaves this call unchecked. This CDR3 comprises 14 residues. CDR1 SEHNR and CDR2 FQNEAQ come from the germline V gene (reference sequence). CDR3 region: CASSPWQGDTEAFF. Supplemented by reference TRBV7-9 and TRBJ1-1, the full variable domain reads DTGVSQNPRHKITKRGQNVTFRCDPISEHNRLYWYRQTLGQGPEFLTYFQNEAQLEKSRLLSDRFSAERPKGSFSTLEIQRTEQGDSAMYLCASSPWQGDTEAFFGQGTRLTVV.

This chain joins TRBV4-3 and TRBJ2-7; the D call from TCRdb, TRBD1, cannot be confirmed without DNA. Germline CDR1 LGHNA, CDR2 YSLEER. The CDR3 sequence is 15 residues long. CDR3 sequence: CASSQGTAMTYEQYF.

The chain employs TRBV6-5 and TRBJ2-7. CDR1 is MNHEY and CDR2 is SVGAGI in the germline V gene. The CDR3 runs 11 residues. The CDR3 loop is CASIGSYEQYF.

The chain has TRBV7-6 and TRBJ2-1. The CDR3 runs to 15 residues. Germline V CDR1 and CDR2: SGHVS, FNYEAQ. The CDR3 here is CASSLELSSYNEQFF.